These 2 T cell receptor beta chains were all obtained from the same sample, sequenced in a study of T cell changes during pregnancy in multiple sclerosis. Only in-frame clones appear in the TCRdb table, and some are missing; sequencing was by immunoSEQ multiplex PCR. The sample includes some 59,000 clones, approximately 91% seen only once; the top ten take 1% to 1.5%. Source: peripheral blood, taken in the second trimester of pregnancy. The receptors were sampled from a female donor with multiple sclerosis, enrolled in a pregnancy study.

A single count supports this clone. The CDR3 DNA is TGTGCCAGCAGTGCACGAGGGCCGGGCACTGAAGCTTTCTTT. It specifies CASSARGPGTEAFF. The rearrangement uses TRBV2 and TRBJ1-1; no clear D. Deletions cut 4 bases from V and 4 bases from J, with 13 bases between. CDR1 and CDR2 (germline): SNHLY, FYNNEI. The CDR3 runs 14 residues.

This clone was picked up one time. This chain links TRBV7-2 with TRBJ2-1, with 7 bases identical to TRBD2. Germline-derived CDR1 and CDR2 are SGHTA and FQGNSA. The ends lost 3 bases at V and 8 bases at J; junction bases unmatched: 10. The CDR3 runs 15 residues. CDR3 amino acids: CASSLVTSGRDEQFF. CDR3 nucleotides: TGTGCCAGCAGCTTGGTGACATCAGGGAGGGATGAGCAGTTCTTC.